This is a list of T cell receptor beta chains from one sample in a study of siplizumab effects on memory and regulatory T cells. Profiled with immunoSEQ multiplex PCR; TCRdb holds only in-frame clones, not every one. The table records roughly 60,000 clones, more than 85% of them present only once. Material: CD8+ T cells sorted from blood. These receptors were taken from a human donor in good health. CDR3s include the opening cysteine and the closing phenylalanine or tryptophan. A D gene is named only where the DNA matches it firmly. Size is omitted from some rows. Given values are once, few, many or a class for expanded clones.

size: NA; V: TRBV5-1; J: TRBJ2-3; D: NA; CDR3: CASSRRTEPSSTDTQYF; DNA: TGCGCCAGCAGCCGCAGGACGGAACCCTCTAGCACAGATACGCAGTATTTT
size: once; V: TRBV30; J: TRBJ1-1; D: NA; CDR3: CAWKPYRVISMNTEAFF; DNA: TGTGCCTGGAAGCCCTACAGGGTTATCAGTATGAACACTGAAGCTTTCTTT
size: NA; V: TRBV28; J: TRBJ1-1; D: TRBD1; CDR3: CASSTTKRTGGNTEAFF; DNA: TGTGCCAGCAGTACCACCAAAAGGACAGGGGGGAACACTGAAGCTTTCTTT
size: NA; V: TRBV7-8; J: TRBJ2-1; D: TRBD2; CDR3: CASRGEWEGLNEQFF; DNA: TGTGCCAGCAGGGGGGAGTGGGAGGGCCTTAATGAGCAGTTCTTC
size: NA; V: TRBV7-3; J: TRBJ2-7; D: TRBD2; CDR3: CASSLGRTSGPTYEQYF; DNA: TGTGCCAGCAGCTTAGGACGGACTAGCGGGCCTACCTACGAGCAGTACTTC
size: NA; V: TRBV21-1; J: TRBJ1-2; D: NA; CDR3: CASYVGENGYTF; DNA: TGTGCCAGCTATGTTGGGGAAAATGGCTACACCTTC
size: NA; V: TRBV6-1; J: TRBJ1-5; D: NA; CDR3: CASRIRDTSNQPQHF; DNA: TGTGCCAGCAGAATAAGGGACACGAGCAATCAGCCCCAGCATTTT
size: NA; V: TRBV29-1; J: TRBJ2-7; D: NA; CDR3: CSVSGTAAYEQYF; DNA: TGCAGCGTTTCCGGGACCGCGGCCTACGAGCAGTACTTC
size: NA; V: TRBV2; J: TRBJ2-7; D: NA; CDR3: CASESQPTYEQYF; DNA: TGTGCCAGCGAATCACAACCTACGTACGAGCAGTACTTC
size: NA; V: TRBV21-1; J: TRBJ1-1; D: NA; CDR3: CASSLRQGHNTEAFF; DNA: TGTGCCAGCAGCCTTCGACAGGGCCATAACACTGAAGCTTTCTTT
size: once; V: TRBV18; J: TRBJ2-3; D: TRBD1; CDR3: CASSLPGQGNSDTQYF; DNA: TGTGCCAGCTCACTGCCGGGACAGGGAAATTCAGATACGCAGTATTTT
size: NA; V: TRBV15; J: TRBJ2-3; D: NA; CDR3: CATSGTSTDTQYF; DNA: TGTGCCACCAGCGGAACTAGCACAGATACGCAGTATTTT
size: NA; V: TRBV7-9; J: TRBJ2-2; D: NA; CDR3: CASSATGFAGELFF; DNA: TGTGCCAGCAGCGCTACAGGGTTTGCCGGGGAGCTGTTTTTT
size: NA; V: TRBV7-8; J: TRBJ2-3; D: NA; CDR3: CASSFISGSADTQYF; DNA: TGTGCCAGCAGCTTTATATCTGGGTCCGCAGATACGCAGTATTTT
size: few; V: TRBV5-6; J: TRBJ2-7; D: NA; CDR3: CASSFYNSYEQYF; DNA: TGTGCCAGCAGCTTTTACAACTCCTACGAGCAGTACTTC
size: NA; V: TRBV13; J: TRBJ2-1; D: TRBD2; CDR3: CASGRASGNNEQFF; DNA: TGTGCCAGCGGCCGGGCTAGCGGGAACAATGAGCAGTTCTTC
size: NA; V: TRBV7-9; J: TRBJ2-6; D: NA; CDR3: CASSLSANVLTF; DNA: TGTGCCAGCAGCCTCTCTGCCAACGTCCTGACTTTC
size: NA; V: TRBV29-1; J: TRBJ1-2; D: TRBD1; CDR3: CSVADRDYGYTF; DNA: TGCAGCGTTGCCGACAGGGACTATGGCTACACCTTC
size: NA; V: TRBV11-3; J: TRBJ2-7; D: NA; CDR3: CASSRQGDYEQYF; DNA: TGTGCCAGCAGCCGTCAGGGAGACTACGAGCAGTACTTC
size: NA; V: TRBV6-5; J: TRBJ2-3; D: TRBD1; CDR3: CASSYGTGGTDTQYF; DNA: TGTGCCAGCAGTTACGGGACAGGGGGCACAGATACGCAGTATTTT
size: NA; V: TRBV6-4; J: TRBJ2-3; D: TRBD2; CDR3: CASSEGVAGTGDTQYF; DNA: TGTGCCAGCAGTGAAGGAGTAGCGGGAACTGGAGATACGCAGTATTTT
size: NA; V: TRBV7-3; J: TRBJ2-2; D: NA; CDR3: CASRPAKNTGELFF; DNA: TGTGCCAGCAGGCCGGCCAAGAACACCGGGGAGCTGTTTTTT
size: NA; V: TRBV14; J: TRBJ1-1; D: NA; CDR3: CASSQAADRPMNTEAFF; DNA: TGTGCCAGCAGCCAAGCCGCCGACAGGCCGATGAACACTGAAGCTTTCTTT
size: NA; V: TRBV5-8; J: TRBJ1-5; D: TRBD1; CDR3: CASSLPRGSGQPQHF; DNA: TGTGCCAGCAGCTTGCCCAGGGGGTCTGGTCAGCCCCAGCATTTT
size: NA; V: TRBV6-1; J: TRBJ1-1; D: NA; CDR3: CASLRLVNTEAFF; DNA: TGTGCCAGCCTGAGACTCGTGAACACTGAAGCTTTCTTT
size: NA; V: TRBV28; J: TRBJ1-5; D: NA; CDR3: CASSDPSGGSPEVYSNQPQHF; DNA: TGTGCCAGCAGTGACCCCTCCGGAGGGTCACCAGAGGTCTATAGCAATCAGCCCCAGCATTTT
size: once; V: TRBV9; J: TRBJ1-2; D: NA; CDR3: CASSVGQGGYGYTF; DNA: TGTGCCAGCAGCGTAGGGCAGGGCGGCTATGGCTACACCTTC
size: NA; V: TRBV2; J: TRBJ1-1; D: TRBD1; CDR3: CASSERIGGDTEAFF; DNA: TGTGCCAGCAGTGAGAGAATAGGGGGCGATACTGAAGCTTTCTTT
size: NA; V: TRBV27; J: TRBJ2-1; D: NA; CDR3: CASSLAETSYNEQFF; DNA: TGTGCCAGCAGTTTGGCGGAGACATCCTACAATGAGCAGTTCTTC
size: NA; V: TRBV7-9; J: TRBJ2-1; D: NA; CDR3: CASSLTAGPYNEQFF; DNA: TGTGCCAGCAGCTTAACGGCAGGACCCTACAATGAGCAGTTCTTC
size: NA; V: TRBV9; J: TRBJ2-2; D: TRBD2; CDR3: CASSVRREGLNTGELFF; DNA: TGTGCCAGCAGCGTTCGGCGGGAGGGCCTGAACACCGGGGAGCTGTTTTTT
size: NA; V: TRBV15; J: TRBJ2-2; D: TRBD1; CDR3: CATSSGTANTGELFF; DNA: TGTGCCACCAGCAGTGGGACAGCCAACACCGGGGAGCTGTTTTTT
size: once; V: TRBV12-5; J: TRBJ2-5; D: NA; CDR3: CASGLGPRDGETQYF; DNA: TGTGCTAGTGGTTTAGGACCCCGGGACGGGGAGACCCAGTACTTC
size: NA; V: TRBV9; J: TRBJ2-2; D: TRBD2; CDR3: CASSEREWGGELFF; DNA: TGTGCCAGCAGCGAGCGGGAGTGGGGCGGGGAGCTGTTTTTT
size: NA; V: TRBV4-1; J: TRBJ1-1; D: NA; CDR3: CASSQEPRVGTEAFF; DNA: TGCGCCAGCAGCCAAGAACCCAGGGTAGGTACTGAAGCTTTCTTT
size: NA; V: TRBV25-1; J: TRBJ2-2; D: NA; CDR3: CASTAGGELFF; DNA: TGTGCCAGCACCGCTGGCGGGGAGCTGTTTTTT
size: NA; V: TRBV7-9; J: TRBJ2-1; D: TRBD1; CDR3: CASSRQGAGGEQFF; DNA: TGTGCCAGCAGCCGACAGGGGGCAGGGGGTGAGCAGTTCTTC
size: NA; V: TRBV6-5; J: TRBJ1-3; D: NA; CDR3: CASSYLSSSGNTIYF; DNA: TGTGCCAGCAGTTATTTGTCAAGCTCTGGAAACACCATATATTTT
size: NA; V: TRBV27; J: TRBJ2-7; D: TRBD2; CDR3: CASSLGGSYEQYF; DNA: TGTGCCAGCAGTCTGGGGGGGTCCTACGAGCAGTACTTC
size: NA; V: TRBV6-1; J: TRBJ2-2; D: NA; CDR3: CASSEGWVQGNTGELFF; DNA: TGTGCCAGCAGTGAAGGGTGGGTACAGGGTAACACCGGGGAGCTGTTTTTT
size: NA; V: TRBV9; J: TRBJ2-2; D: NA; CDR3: CASSVFGSNTGELFF; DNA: TGTGCCAGCAGCGTTTTTGGATCGAACACCGGGGAGCTGTTTTTT
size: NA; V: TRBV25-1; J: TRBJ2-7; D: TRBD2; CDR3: CASSPATSGISYEQYF; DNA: TGTGCCAGCAGTCCCGCCACTAGCGGTATCTCCTACGAGCAGTACTTC
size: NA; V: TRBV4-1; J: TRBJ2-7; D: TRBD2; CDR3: CASSTSGRSVEQYF; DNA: TGCGCCAGCAGCACCAGCGGGAGAAGTGTCGAGCAGTACTTC
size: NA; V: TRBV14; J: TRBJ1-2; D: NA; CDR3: CASSQATAYGYTF; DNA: TGTGCCAGCAGCCAAGCGACAGCCTATGGCTACACCTTC